This is a list of T cell receptor beta chains from one sample in a study of blood T cell repertoires in COVID-19. This table comes from immunoSEQ multiplex PCR, and its TCRdb copy is limited to in-frame clones, with some not included. In the table there are 360,000 or so clones, 87% of which are singletons. What was sequenced was PBMCs or T cells enriched from blood (not recorded which). Receptors were obtained from a woman in her twenties or thirties who had recovered from COVID-19. Each CDR3 is given with its conserved first and last residue. The D gene is left open where the match is weak. The size of a clone is reported for some rows only, either as once, few or many, or as a class for expanded clones.

V	size	D	J	DNA	CDR3
TRBV19	once	NA	TRBJ2-5	TGTGCCAGTAGGCACGGGACAGCATCGCGGGGAGGAGAGACCCAGTACTTC	CASRHGTASRGGETQYF
TRBV7-9	NA	TRBD2	TRBJ2-1	TGTGCCAGCAGCTCTAGCGGGAGTGAGCAGTTCTTC	CASSSSGSEQFF
TRBV10-2	NA	NA	TRBJ1-6	TGCGCCAGCCGCAATGATCAGGGCGGTGTTTCACCCCTCCACTTT	CASRNDQGGVSPLHF
TRBV27	NA	TRBD1	TRBJ2-7	TGTGCCAGCAGATCAAGCCTAGGACAGGGCTACGAGCAGTACTTC	CASRSSLGQGYEQYF
TRBV6-1	NA	NA	TRBJ2-2	TGTGCCAGCAGTGAAACAGGCACCGGGGAGCTGTTTTTT	CASSETGTGELFF
TRBV6-5	NA	NA	TRBJ1-2	TGTGCCAGCAGTTACTCGAGACTGGTGGGCTACACCTTC	CASSYSRLVGYTF
TRBV7-8	NA	NA	TRBJ1-2	TGTGCCAGCAGCTTAGCCCGACAGGCCAACTATGGCTACACCTTC	CASSLARQANYGYTF
TRBV9	NA	NA	TRBJ1-1	TGTGCCAGCAGCGTAACAGGACTAAACACTGAAGCTTTCTTT	CASSVTGLNTEAFF
TRBV7-9	once	TRBD1	TRBJ1-5	TGTGCCAGCAGTTTGGACAGGGATTATAGCAATCAGCCCCAGCATTTT	CASSLDRDYSNQPQHF
TRBV5-1	NA	NA	TRBJ2-6	TGCGCCAGCAGCTTAGATCCCAGCTCTGGGGCCAACGTCCTGACTTTC	CASSLDPSSGANVLTF
TRBV5-1	NA	TRBD1	TRBJ2-3	TGCGCCAGCAGCCTAGACAGGGGGCGATCAGATACGCAGTATTTT	CASSLDRGRSDTQYF
TRBV30	NA	NA	TRBJ1-1	TGTGCCTGGAGTGTTTACAGCATGAACACTGAAGCTTTCTTT	CAWSVYSMNTEAFF
TRBV6-5	few	TRBD1	TRBJ1-2	TGTGCCAGCAGTTTCGACCGGGACAGAGTCTATGGCTACACCTTC	CASSFDRDRVYGYTF
TRBV19	NA	TRBD2	TRBJ2-7	TGTGCCAGTAGTGTCGGACTAGCTATAAACTACGAGCAGTACTTC	CASSVGLAINYEQYF
TRBV6-5	few	TRBD1	TRBJ1-1	TGTGCCAGCAGTTACTCGGGGACAGGGGACACTGAAGCTTTCTTT	CASSYSGTGDTEAFF
TRBV30	NA	NA	TRBJ1-5	TGTGCCTGGAGCCCCGGTCTGGCGGGCCAGCCCCAGCATTTT	CAWSPGLAGQPQHF
TRBV28	NA	NA	TRBJ2-3	TGTGCCAGCAGTTTACCCCTCGGGGGGCGGGAGCGGGCCACAGATACGCAGTATTTT	CASSLPLGGRERATDTQYF
TRBV9	NA	TRBD1	TRBJ1-2	TGTGCCAGCAGCGGCGCCGGGACAGGGAATGATGGCTACACCTTC	CASSGAGTGNDGYTF
TRBV3-1/TRBV3-2	NA	NA	TRBJ1-1	TGTGCCAGCAGCCAAGAATCGGGGACTGAAGCTTTCTTT	CASSQESGTEAFF
TRBV11-2	NA	NA	TRBJ1-3	TGTGCCAGCAGCAACACCAGAAACACCATATATTTT	CASSNTRNTIYF
TRBV10-3	NA	NA	TRBJ1-6	TGTGCCATCCGGAGTAGTCCCAATTCACCCCTCCACTTT	CAIRSSPNSPLHF
TRBV28	NA	NA	TRBJ1-1	TGTGCCAGCACGGAACAGGGGAACACTGAAGCTTTCTTT	CASTEQGNTEAFF
TRBV2	NA	TRBD1	TRBJ2-7	TGTGCCAGCAGTCCGGGACAGGGTATCTACGAGCAGTACTTC	CASSPGQGIYEQYF